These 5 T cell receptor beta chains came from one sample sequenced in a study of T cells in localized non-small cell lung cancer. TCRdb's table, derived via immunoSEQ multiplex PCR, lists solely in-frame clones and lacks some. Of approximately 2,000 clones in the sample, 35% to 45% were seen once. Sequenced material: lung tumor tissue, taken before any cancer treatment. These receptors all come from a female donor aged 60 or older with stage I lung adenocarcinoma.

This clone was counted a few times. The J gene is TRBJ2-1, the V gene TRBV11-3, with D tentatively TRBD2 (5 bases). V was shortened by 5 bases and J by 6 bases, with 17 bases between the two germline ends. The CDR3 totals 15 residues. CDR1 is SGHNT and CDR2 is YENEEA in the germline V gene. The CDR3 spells CASSPRGAGPNEQFF. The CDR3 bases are TGTGCCAGCAGCCCTCGGGGAGCCGGGCCCAATGAGCAGTTCTTC.

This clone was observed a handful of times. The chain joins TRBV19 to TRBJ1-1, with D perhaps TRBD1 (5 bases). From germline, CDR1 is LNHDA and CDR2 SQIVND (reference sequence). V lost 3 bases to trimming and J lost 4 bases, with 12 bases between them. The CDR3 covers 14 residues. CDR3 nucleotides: TGTGCCAGTAGTATCAGGGATGAAAGCACTGAAGCTTTCTTT. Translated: CASSIRDESTEAFF.

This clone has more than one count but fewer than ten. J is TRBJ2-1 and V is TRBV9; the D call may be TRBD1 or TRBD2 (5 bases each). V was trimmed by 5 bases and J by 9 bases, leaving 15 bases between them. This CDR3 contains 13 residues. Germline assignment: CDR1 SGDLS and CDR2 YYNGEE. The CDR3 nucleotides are TGTGCCAGCAGTTTCACGCAGAGGGGTGAGCAGTTCTTC. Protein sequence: CASSFTQRGEQFF.

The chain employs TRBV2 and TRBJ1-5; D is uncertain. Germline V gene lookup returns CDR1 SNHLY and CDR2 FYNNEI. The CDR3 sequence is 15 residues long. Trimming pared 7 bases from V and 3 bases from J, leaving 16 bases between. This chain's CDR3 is CASTVDWSLNQPQHF. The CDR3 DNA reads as TGTGCCAGCACGGTAGACTGGAGCCTCAATCAGCCCCAGCATTTT. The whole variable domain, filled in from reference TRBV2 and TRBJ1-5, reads EPEVTQTPSHQVTQMGQEVILRCVPISNHLYFYWYRQILGQKVEFLVSFYNNEISEKSEIFDDQFSVERPDGSNFTLKIRSTKLEDSAMYFCASTVDWSLNQPQHFGDGTRLSIL.

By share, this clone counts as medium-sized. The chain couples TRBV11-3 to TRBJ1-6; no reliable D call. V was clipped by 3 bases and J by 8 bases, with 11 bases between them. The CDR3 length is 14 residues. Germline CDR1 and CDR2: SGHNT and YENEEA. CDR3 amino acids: CASSLARRDSPLHF. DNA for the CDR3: TGTGCCAGCAGCTTGGCCCGCCGGGATTCACCCCTCCACTTT. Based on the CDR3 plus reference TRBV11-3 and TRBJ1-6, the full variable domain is EAGVVQSPRYKIIEKKQPVAFWCNPISGHNTLYWYLQNLGQGPELLIRYENEEAVDDSQLPKDRFSAERLKGVDSTLKIQPAELGDSAVYLCASSLARRDSPLHFGNGTRLTVT.